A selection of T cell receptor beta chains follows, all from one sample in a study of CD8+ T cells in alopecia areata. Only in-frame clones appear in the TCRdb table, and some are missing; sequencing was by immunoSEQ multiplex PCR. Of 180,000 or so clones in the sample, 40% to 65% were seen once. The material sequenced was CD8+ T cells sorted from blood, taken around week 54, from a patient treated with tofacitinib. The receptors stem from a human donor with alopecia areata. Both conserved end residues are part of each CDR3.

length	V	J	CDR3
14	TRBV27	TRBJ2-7	CASGGGGFSYEQYF
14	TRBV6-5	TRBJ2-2	CATQQGRYTGELFF
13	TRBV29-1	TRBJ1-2	CSDVQGADYGYTF
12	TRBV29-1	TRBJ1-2	CSVGGGGYGYTF
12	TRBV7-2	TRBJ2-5	CASSSGGETQYF
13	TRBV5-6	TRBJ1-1	CASSSMGNTEAFF
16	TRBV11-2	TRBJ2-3	CASSLLGGPSTDTQYF
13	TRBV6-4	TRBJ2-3	CASGQSSTDTQYF
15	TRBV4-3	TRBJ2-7	CASSQVLAGAYEQYF
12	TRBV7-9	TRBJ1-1	CASSQVEEEAFF
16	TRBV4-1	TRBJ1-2	CASSQAAAGNNYGYTF
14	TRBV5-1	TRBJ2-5	CASSSPGLQETQYF
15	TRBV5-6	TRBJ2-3	CASSFGQMITDTQYF
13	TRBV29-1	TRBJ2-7	CSVTGGTEDEQYF
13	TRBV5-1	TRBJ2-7	CASSNDRGGEQYF
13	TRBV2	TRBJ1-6	CASMDVDNSPLHF
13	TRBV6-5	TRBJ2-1	CASRVSSYNEQFF
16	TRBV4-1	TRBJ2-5	CASSPERDRGWETQYF
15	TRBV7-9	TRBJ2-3	CASSLTGASTDTQYF
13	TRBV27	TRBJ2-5	CASSLAGGETQYF
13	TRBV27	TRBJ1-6	CATTGHYNSPLHF
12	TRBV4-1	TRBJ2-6	CASSQGANVLTF
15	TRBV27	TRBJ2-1	CASSPGQGFINEQFF
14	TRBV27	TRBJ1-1	CASSLGGALTEAFF
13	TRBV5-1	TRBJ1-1	CASSFRGSTEAFF
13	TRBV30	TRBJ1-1	CAWMGGMNTEAFF
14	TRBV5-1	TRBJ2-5	CASSLETGGETQYF
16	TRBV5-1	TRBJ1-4	CASRPLGLGTNEKLFF
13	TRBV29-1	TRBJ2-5	CSVELGRTETQYF
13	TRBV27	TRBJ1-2	CASKTGSNYGYTF
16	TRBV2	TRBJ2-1	CASSLPGLTSYNEQFF
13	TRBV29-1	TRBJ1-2	CSVGDREFYGYTF
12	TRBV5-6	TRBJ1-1	CASSLINTEAFF
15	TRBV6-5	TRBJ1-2	CASSYWMGDSYGYTF
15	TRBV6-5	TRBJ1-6	CASSLYPGKYSPLHF
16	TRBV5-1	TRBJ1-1	CASSSDRGAMNTEAFF
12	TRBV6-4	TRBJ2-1	CASSDSYNEQFF
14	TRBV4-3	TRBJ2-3	CASRGAGVTDTQYF
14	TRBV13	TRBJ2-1	CASSLGSGGAEQFF
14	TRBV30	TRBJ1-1	CAWSVRGGWTEAFF
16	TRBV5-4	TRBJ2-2	CASSFRGRDGVGELFF
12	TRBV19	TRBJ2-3	CASSIQGDTQYF
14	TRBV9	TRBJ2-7	CASSALAGRGEQYF
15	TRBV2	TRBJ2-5	CASTGLVGLQETQYF
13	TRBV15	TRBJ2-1	CATSIFRASEQFF
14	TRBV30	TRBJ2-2	CAWGTGEIAGELFF
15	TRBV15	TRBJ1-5	CATSRAPEGNQPQHF
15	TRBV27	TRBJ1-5	CASQFYRDGNQPQHF
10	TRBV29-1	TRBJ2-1	CSVWNNEQFF
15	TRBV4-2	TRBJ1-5	CASSQDEGGDQPQHF
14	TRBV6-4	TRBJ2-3	CASSASGGTDTQYF
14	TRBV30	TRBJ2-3	CAWSEGRGFNTQYF
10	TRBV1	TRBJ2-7	CTSSPPGEYF
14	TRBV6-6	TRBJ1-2	CASRPPGFGYGYTF
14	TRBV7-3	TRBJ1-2	CASSRDSATYGYTF